This passage covers 10 T cell receptor beta chains from one sample sequenced in a study of CD8 T cells in ankylosing spondylitis. One entry per CDR3 protein results from TCRdb running MiXCR on the 5' RACE reads. The sample carries roughly 100,000 distinct CDR3 sequences, roughly 8.3% recorded once. Material for sequencing was blood, either unsorted or a sorted T cell fraction (not recorded which). These receptors came from a male donor with ankylosing spondylitis or in good health (not recorded which).

This clonotype was counted many times. CDR3 sequence reads: CASSYEAGRAEAFF. In nucleotides, the CDR3 is TGTGCCAGCAGTTACGAAGCAGGGCGGGCTGAAGCTTTCTTT. This chain uses TRBV6-5 with TRBJ1-1; maybe TRBD1 (5 bases). The CDR3 spans 14 residues. Germline CDR1 reads MNHEY; CDR2 reads SVGAGI. The V end was cut by 2 bases, the J end by 6 bases, with 13 bases between.

This clonotype was observed a few times. This chain connects TRBV29-1 to TRBJ2-3; 9 bases are a match to TRBD1. Trimming took 7 bases from V and 1 from J; bases not matched to a gene: 3. Germline values: CDR1 SQVTM, CDR2 ANQGSEA. The CDR3 runs 13 residues. The DNA of the CDR3 is TGCAGCGCTGGGGACAGGGGCACAGATACGCAGTATTTT. As protein: CSAGDRGTDTQYF.

This clonotype was seen ten or more times. CDR3 residues: CAIRNSDKGESDTQYF. CDR3 bases: TGTGCCATCAGAAACAGCGATAAGGGGGAGTCGGATACGCAGTATTTT. The chain is built from TRBV10-3 and TRBJ2-3; possibly TRBD1 for D (6 bases). Germline assignment: CDR1 ENHRY and CDR2 SYGVKD. CDR3 size: 16 residues. Trimming removed 6 bases at V and 6 bases at J, with 22 bases between.

This clonotype was picked up many times. The chain uses TRBV7-2 and TRBJ2-7; D might be TRBD1 (5 bases). V shed 5 bases and J shed 3 bases, with 17 bases lying between them. Germline V gene sequence: CDR1 SGHTA, CDR2 FQGNSA. The CDR3 is 15 amino acids. CDR3 residues: CASSEWTNPNYEQYF. The CDR3 DNA sequence: TGTGCCAGCAGCGAGTGGACAAACCCCAACTACGAGCAGTACTTC. The entire variable domain, with the rest obtained from reference TRBV7-2 and TRBJ2-7, is as follows: GAGVSQSPSNKVTEKGKDVELRCDPISGHTALYWYRQSLGQGLEFLIYFQGNSAPDKSGLPSDRFSAERTGGSVSTLTIQRTQQEDSAVYLCASSEWTNPNYEQYFGPGTRLTVT.

Ten or more counts support this clonotype. The chain is built from TRBV5-1 and TRBJ2-1, with TRBD2 as a possible D gene (5 bases). Trimming took off 2 bases at V and 7 bases at J, with 7 bases between the two ends. The CDR3 extends over 12 amino acids. Per germline, CDR1 SGHRS and CDR2 YFSETQ. The CDR3 is CASSLGGNEQFF. In nucleotides, the CDR3 is TGCGCCAGCAGCTTAGGCGGGAATGAGCAGTTCTTC.

The V call is TRBV7-3, the J call TRBJ2-7; TRBD1 matches 9 bases. The CDR3 length is 16 residues. Germline V lookup: CDR1 SGHTA, CDR2 FQGTGA. V shed 5 bases and J 4 bases; nucleotides not matched to a gene: 12. The CDR3 is CASSLILTGGGYEQYF. CDR3 in DNA: TGTGCCAGCAGCCTCATCTTGACAGGGGGAGGTTACGAGCAGTACTTC.

This clonotype was recorded at least ten times. This rearrangement joins TRBV9 to TRBJ1-2; 8 bases agree with TRBD1. Looked up from germline, CDR1 is SGDLS and CDR2 is YYNGEE. J lost 8 bases, V lost 0 bases, and 12 bases had no gene match. The CDR3 has 16 amino acids. CDR3 coding DNA: TGTGCCAGCAGCGTAGCGAGCATTCTGGACAGGGAAGGCTACACCTTC. It specifies CASSVASILDREGYTF.

Only a few counts were recorded for this clonotype. This chain joins TRBV29-1 and TRBJ1-2; D is ambiguous. V lost 0 bases, J lost 5 bases, and 13 bases lay in between. Germline CDR1 is SQVTM and CDR2 is ANQGSEA. This CDR3 contains 14 residues. The CDR3 protein is CSVEETGIRYGYTF. CDR3 DNA sequence: TGCAGCGTTGAAGAAACGGGAATTCGGTATGGCTACACCTTC.

This clonotype was seen at least ten times. This rearrangement joins TRBV7-2 to TRBJ1-6; D is unresolved. Germline CDR1 and CDR2: SGHTA and FQGNSA. This CDR3 has 14 amino acids. V lost 5 bases to trimming and J lost 13 bases, with 18 bases between them. Here the CDR3 reads CASSGDLVLSPLHF. In DNA, the CDR3 is TGTGCCAGCAGCGGGGATCTGGTGTTGTCGCCCCTCCACTTT.

This chain uses TRBV19 with TRBJ2-2; D is uncertain. Trimming stripped 3 bases from V and 6 bases from J, with 20 bases between. This CDR3 is built from 17 residues. Germline CDR1 LNHDA, CDR2 SQIVND (reference sequence). The CDR3 is CASSMVDGFKGPGELFF. DNA of the CDR3: TGTGCCAGTAGTATGGTCGACGGCTTTAAAGGTCCCGGGGAGCTGTTTTTT.